This T cell receptor beta chain was recovered during a study of control samples from healthy donors and cancer patients (dated by TCRdb to 2018 to 2021). Library preparation was by the immunoSEQ multiplex PCR assay. Here the immuneACCESS table is served through TCRdb, limited to in-frame sequences with V and J called. Missing clones are a known gap in these copies; in checked studies unresolved V genes cover under half, and the rest lacks a known reason. Present in this sample are roughly 52,000 clones, roughly 94% of which were seen just once. The leading ten clones occupy less than 2.5% of the sample. The CDR3 numbers 15 residues from cysteine through phenylalanine. The read is trimmed to its CDR3 DNA, 45 bases read in frame from base 1. CDR1 is given as LNHNV and CDR2 as YYDKDF, both from the germline V gene (reference sequence). V lost 0 bases and J lost 8 bases; the stretch between them is 16 bases long.

Comments on this clone: There is no known antigen for this receptor. One base away there is no much larger clone; base qualities are not given.

This receptor chain uses TRBV15 and TRBJ1-2; the best D guess is TRBD1, with 5 bases matching. Sequenced input: blood. This receptor was obtained from a man aged 25-45 years in good health. The CDR3 here reads CATSRDRGREWGYTF. The sequence in DNA is TGTGCCACCAGCAGAGATAGAGGCAGGGAATGGGGCTACACCTTC.